This T cell receptor beta chain came from a study of blood T cells in healthy people across ages. Whole-study findings and limits: Shifts in expanded clonotypes may have been confounded by donor CMV status, which was unknown. Roughly linearly, TCR beta diversity per million T cells fell as age increased.

Worth noting for this clonotype: Its antigen remains unidentified.

The CDR3 totals 12 residues. CDR1 is DFQATT and CDR2 is SNEGSKA in the germline V gene (reference sequence). Trimming removed 4 bases from V and 8 bases from J, with 12 bases in between. A second PCR, run for roughly 7 to 12 cycles, used a sample-barcoded 5' primer plus a J-beta primer mix. TCRdb reanalysed the 5' RACE reads using MiXCR and keeps one entry per CDR3 protein. The table lists fewer than 1 million distinct CDR3 sequences, around 43% of them singletons. The gene calls are TRBV20-1 and TRBJ2-4; the D gene is possibly TRBD2 (5 bases). The material sequenced was blood. This receptor was identified in a man aged 55 to 70 in good health. The CDR3 nucleotides read TGCAGTGCTAACCTCGAGGGCGACATTCAGTACTTC. Its translation: CSANLEGDIQYF.